These T cell receptor beta chains were read from a single sample in a study of cytomegalovirus exposure and HLA in healthy donors. The method was immunoSEQ multiplex PCR; TCRdb's version includes in-frame clones alone and lacks a portion of them. The data show some 200,000 clones, and the top ten clones hold about 0.81%. The sequenced sample was PBMCs. The receptors stem from a woman between 18 and 29 years old in good health and CMV-seropositive. CDR3s include the opening cysteine and the closing phenylalanine or tryptophan. D genes are given only for firm matches.

CDR3aa: CASSPGQGGEYF
CDR3nt: TGTGCCAGCTCGCCGGGACAGGGCGGGGAGTACTTC
j_gene: TRBJ2-7
v_gene: TRBV18
d_gene: TRBD1

CDR3aa: CASSPLGRWGYTF
CDR3nt: TGTGCCAGCAGCCCATTGGGGCGGTGGGGCTACACCTTC
j_gene: TRBJ1-2
v_gene: TRBV7-9
d_gene: NA

CDR3aa: CASSSTGGELYGYTF
CDR3nt: TGTGCCAGCAGCTCCACAGGGGGAGAACTATATGGCTACACCTTC
j_gene: TRBJ1-2
v_gene: TRBV7-2
d_gene: TRBD1

CDR3aa: CASRLAGGKEQYF
CDR3nt: TGTGCCAGCAGGCTAGCGGGGGGTAAAGAGCAGTACTTC
j_gene: TRBJ2-7
v_gene: TRBV7-2
d_gene: TRBD2

CDR3aa: CASSLVPTGMGSPLHF
CDR3nt: TGCGCCAGCAGCTTGGTTCCGACAGGGATGGGTTCACCCCTCCACTTT
j_gene: TRBJ1-6
v_gene: TRBV5-1
d_gene: TRBD1

CDR3aa: CASSRAQQGTQYF
CDR3nt: TGTGCCAGCAGCCGGGCACAACAGGGGACCCAGTACTTC
j_gene: TRBJ2-5
v_gene: TRBV5-4
d_gene: NA

CDR3aa: CASSLGRNNSPPHF
CDR3nt: TGTGCCAGCAGCTTGGGGCGGAATAATTCACCCCCCCACTTT
j_gene: TRBJ1-6
v_gene: TRBV5-4
d_gene: NA

CDR3aa: CASSQVGEGGYTF
CDR3nt: TGTGCCAGCAGCCAAGTCGGGGAAGGGGGCTACACCTTC
j_gene: TRBJ1-2
v_gene: TRBV14
d_gene: NA

CDR3aa: CASSQDVGARGGYTF
CDR3nt: TGCGCCAGCAGCCAAGATGTAGGGGCGCGGGGTGGCTACACCTTC
j_gene: TRBJ1-2
v_gene: TRBV4-1
d_gene: NA

CDR3aa: CASSIVPTGTYEQYF
CDR3nt: TGTGCCAGTAGTATAGTTCCCACGGGGACCTACGAGCAGTACTTC
j_gene: TRBJ2-7
v_gene: TRBV19
d_gene: NA

CDR3aa: CATSRDTKQGGNYGYTF
CDR3nt: TGTGCCACCAGCAGAGACACTAAACAGGGGGGTAACTATGGCTACACCTTC
j_gene: TRBJ1-2
v_gene: TRBV15
d_gene: TRBD1

CDR3aa: CASSETPDRGRTRGTQYF
CDR3nt: TGTGCCAGCAGTGAAACCCCGGACAGGGGCCGGACCAGGGGGACGCAGTATTTT
j_gene: TRBJ2-3
v_gene: TRBV25-1
d_gene: TRBD1

CDR3aa: CASTMSGLGYEQYF
CDR3nt: TGCGCCAGCACGATGTCTGGACTGGGATACGAGCAGTACTTC
j_gene: TRBJ2-7
v_gene: TRBV5-1
d_gene: NA

CDR3aa: CASGLAGTDTQYF
CDR3nt: TGTGCCAGCGGACTAGCGGGGACAGATACGCAGTATTTT
j_gene: TRBJ2-3
v_gene: TRBV11-2
d_gene: TRBD2

CDR3aa: CAARQGTGNTIYF
CDR3nt: TGTGCCGCCAGACAGGGGACTGGAAACACCATATATTTT
j_gene: TRBJ1-3
v_gene: TRBV6-1
d_gene: TRBD1

CDR3aa: CASSLVGTGVGETQYF
CDR3nt: TGTGCCAGCAGCTTAGTCGGGACGGGGGTCGGAGAGACCCAGTACTTC
j_gene: TRBJ2-5
v_gene: TRBV7-8
d_gene: NA

CDR3aa: CASSRTGGQGNTEAFF
CDR3nt: TGCGCCAGCAGCCGGACCGGGGGACAGGGGAACACTGAAGCTTTCTTT
j_gene: TRBJ1-1
v_gene: TRBV5-1
d_gene: TRBD1

CDR3aa: CASSYRLAGIPNTGELFF
CDR3nt: TGCGCCAGCAGCTATCGCCTAGCGGGGATCCCGAACACCGGGGAGCTGTTTTTT
j_gene: TRBJ2-2
v_gene: TRBV5-1
d_gene: TRBD2

CDR3aa: CACERGLNEQFF
CDR3nt: TGTGCCTGTGAAAGGGGGCTGAATGAGCAGTTCTTC
j_gene: TRBJ2-1
v_gene: TRBV30
d_gene: TRBD1

CDR3aa: CATSRDIPANTGELFF
CDR3nt: TGTGCCACCAGCAGGGACATACCAGCGAACACCGGGGAGCTGTTTTTT
j_gene: TRBJ2-2
v_gene: TRBV15
d_gene: NA

CDR3aa: CASSPTGDGYTF
CDR3nt: TGTGCCAGCAGCCCGACAGGGGACGGCTACACCTTC
j_gene: TRBJ1-2
v_gene: TRBV7-9
d_gene: TRBD1

CDR3aa: CASSTQQTIEAFF
CDR3nt: TGTGCCAGTAGTACCCAGCAGACTATTGAAGCTTTCTTT
j_gene: TRBJ1-1
v_gene: TRBV19
d_gene: NA

CDR3aa: CASSLETGQLGKLFF
CDR3nt: TGCGCCAGCAGCTTGGAGACAGGCCAATTGGGAAAACTGTTTTTT
j_gene: TRBJ1-4
v_gene: TRBV5-1
d_gene: NA

CDR3aa: CASSLAGGPQYEQYF
CDR3nt: TGTGCCAGCAGCTTAGCGGGAGGGCCTCAGTACGAGCAGTACTTC
j_gene: TRBJ2-7
v_gene: TRBV7-9
d_gene: TRBD2

CDR3aa: CASSSSGDSYNEQFF
CDR3nt: TGTGCCAGCAGCTCGAGCGGGGACTCCTACAATGAGCAGTTCTTC
j_gene: TRBJ2-1
v_gene: TRBV7-2
d_gene: TRBD2

CDR3aa: CASSQEGPMNTEAFF
CDR3nt: TGTGCCAGCAGCCAGGAGGGACCAATGAACACTGAAGCTTTCTTT
j_gene: TRBJ1-1
v_gene: TRBV14
d_gene: NA

CDR3aa: CASSQERGGERTGELFF
CDR3nt: TGTGCCAGCAGCCAGGAAAGAGGGGGCGAAAGGACCGGGGAGCTGTTTTTT
j_gene: TRBJ2-2
v_gene: TRBV4-2
d_gene: TRBD1

CDR3aa: CASSLRDRGDEQYF
CDR3nt: TGCGCCAGCAGCTTGAGGGACAGGGGGGACGAGCAGTACTTC
j_gene: TRBJ2-7
v_gene: TRBV5-1
d_gene: TRBD1

CDR3aa: CASSRRAPGSTDTQYF
CDR3nt: TGTGCCAGCAGCCGCCGGGCTCCGGGGAGCACAGATACGCAGTATTTT
j_gene: TRBJ2-3
v_gene: TRBV27
d_gene: NA

CDR3aa: CASSIDAVRAWDTGELFF
CDR3nt: TGTGCCAGTAGTATAGATGCAGTCAGGGCGTGGGACACCGGGGAGCTGTTTTTT
j_gene: TRBJ2-2
v_gene: TRBV19
d_gene: NA

CDR3aa: CASRGDPGLAGDQETQYF
CDR3nt: TGTGCCAGCAGAGGGGACCCGGGACTAGCGGGGGACCAAGAGACCCAGTACTTC
j_gene: TRBJ2-5
v_gene: TRBV2
d_gene: TRBD2

CDR3aa: CASRRAWTGVTEAFF
CDR3nt: TGTGCCAGCAGAAGAGCCTGGACAGGGGTTACTGAAGCTTTCTTT
j_gene: TRBJ1-1
v_gene: TRBV6-5
d_gene: TRBD1

CDR3aa: CASGFRRGRNTDTQYF
CDR3nt: TGTGCCAGCGGTTTTAGGAGGGGGCGTAACACAGATACGCAGTATTTT
j_gene: TRBJ2-3
v_gene: TRBV6-6
d_gene: NA

CDR3aa: CASSALVGTTDTQYF
CDR3nt: TGTGCCAGCAGCGCACTAGTCGGAACCACAGATACGCAGTATTTT
j_gene: TRBJ2-3
v_gene: TRBV7-9
d_gene: NA

CDR3aa: CASSEPDRRTYEQYF
CDR3nt: TGTGCCAGCAGTGAACCGGACAGGAGAACCTACGAGCAGTACTTC
j_gene: TRBJ2-7
v_gene: TRBV6-1
d_gene: TRBD1

CDR3aa: CASSKQTSRHEQFF
CDR3nt: TGTGCCAGCAGCAAACAGACTAGTAGGCATGAGCAGTTCTTC
j_gene: TRBJ2-1
v_gene: TRBV27
d_gene: NA

CDR3aa: CASSGQGARVVYGYTF
CDR3nt: TGTGCCAGTAGCGGACAGGGGGCCCGTGTCGTCTATGGCTACACCTTC
j_gene: TRBJ1-2
v_gene: TRBV19
d_gene: TRBD1

CDR3aa: CASSVGGSGGLQETQYF
CDR3nt: TGTGCCAGCAGCGTAGGAGGGAGCGGGGGACTCCAAGAGACCCAGTACTTC
j_gene: TRBJ2-5
v_gene: TRBV9
d_gene: TRBD2

CDR3aa: CASSLAFDSSYNEQFF
CDR3nt: TGCGCCAGCAGCTTGGCGTTCGACTCGTCCTACAATGAGCAGTTCTTC
j_gene: TRBJ2-1
v_gene: TRBV5-1
d_gene: NA

CDR3aa: CASSQGGISGNQYF
CDR3nt: TGTGCCAGCAGCCAAGGAGGAATTTCGGGGAACCAGTACTTC
j_gene: TRBJ2-5
v_gene: TRBV13
d_gene: NA

CDR3aa: CASSRRGGNTDTQYF
CDR3nt: TGTGCCAGCAGCCGCCGGGGGGGGAACACAGATACGCAGTATTTT
j_gene: TRBJ2-3
v_gene: TRBV7-8
d_gene: TRBD2

CDR3aa: CASSFRGGNQPQHF
CDR3nt: TGTGCCAGCAGCTTCAGGGGAGGCAATCAGCCCCAGCATTTT
j_gene: TRBJ1-5
v_gene: TRBV28
d_gene: NA

CDR3aa: CASSLTTSGITYTQYF
CDR3nt: TGTGCCAGCAGCTTAACGACTAGCGGAATTACCTATACGCAGTATTTT
j_gene: TRBJ2-3
v_gene: TRBV7-2
d_gene: TRBD2

CDR3aa: CASSLGDRSTDTQYF
CDR3nt: TGCGCCAGCAGCTTGGGGGACAGGTCCACAGATACGCAGTATTTT
j_gene: TRBJ2-3
v_gene: TRBV5-1
d_gene: TRBD1

CDR3aa: CASSRTSGRGNEQFF
CDR3nt: TGTGCCAGCAGCCGGACTAGCGGGAGGGGGAATGAGCAGTTCTTC
j_gene: TRBJ2-1
v_gene: TRBV12-1
d_gene: NA

CDR3aa: CASSRRVRTGGTEAFF
CDR3nt: TGCGCCAGCAGCCGCAGGGTCCGGACAGGGGGCACTGAAGCTTTCTTT
j_gene: TRBJ1-1
v_gene: TRBV5-1
d_gene: TRBD1

CDR3aa: CAWSTLDRGFSEAFF
CDR3nt: TGTGCCTGGAGTACCCTCGACAGGGGATTCTCTGAAGCTTTCTTT
j_gene: TRBJ1-1
v_gene: TRBV30
d_gene: TRBD1

CDR3aa: CASSQKSTSGFNEQFF
CDR3nt: TGTGCCAGCAGCCAAAAGAGCACTAGCGGTTTCAATGAGCAGTTCTTC
j_gene: TRBJ2-1
v_gene: TRBV14
d_gene: TRBD2

CDR3aa: CASSLAQNEKLFF
CDR3nt: TGTGCCAGCAGCTTGGCTCAGAACGAAAAACTGTTTTTT
j_gene: TRBJ1-4
v_gene: TRBV5-5
d_gene: NA

CDR3aa: CASSPPLGRGVSSYNEQFF
CDR3nt: TGTGCCAGCAGTCCCCCATTAGGTAGGGGCGTGAGCTCCTACAATGAGCAGTTCTTC
j_gene: TRBJ2-1
v_gene: TRBV27
d_gene: NA

CDR3aa: CASSAGAQGNTIYF
CDR3nt: TGTGCCAGCAGTGCAGGGGCGCAAGGAAACACCATATATTTT
j_gene: TRBJ1-3
v_gene: TRBV2
d_gene: NA

CDR3aa: CASSIRDRGQPQHF
CDR3nt: TGTGCCAGTAGTATCCGGGACAGGGGGCAGCCCCAGCATTTT
j_gene: TRBJ1-5
v_gene: TRBV19
d_gene: TRBD1

CDR3aa: CACKQGGNSPLHF
CDR3nt: TGTGCCTGTAAACAGGGTGGGAATTCACCCCTCCACTTT
j_gene: TRBJ1-6
v_gene: TRBV30
d_gene: NA